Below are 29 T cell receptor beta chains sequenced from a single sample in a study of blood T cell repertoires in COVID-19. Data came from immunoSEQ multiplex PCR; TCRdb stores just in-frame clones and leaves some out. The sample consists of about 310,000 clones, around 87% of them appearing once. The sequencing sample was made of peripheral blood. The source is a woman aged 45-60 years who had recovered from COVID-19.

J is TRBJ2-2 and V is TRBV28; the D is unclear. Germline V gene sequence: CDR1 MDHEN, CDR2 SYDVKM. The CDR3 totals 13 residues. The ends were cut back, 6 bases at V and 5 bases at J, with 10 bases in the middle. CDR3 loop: CASRQIVTGELFF. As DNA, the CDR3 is TGTGCCAGCAGACAGATAGTTACCGGGGAGCTGTTTTTT.

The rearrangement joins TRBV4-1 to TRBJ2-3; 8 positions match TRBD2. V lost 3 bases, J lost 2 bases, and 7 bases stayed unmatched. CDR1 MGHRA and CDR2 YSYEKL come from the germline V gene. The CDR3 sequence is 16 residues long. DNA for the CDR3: TGCGCCAGCAGCCAGGAGGGACTAGGGAACACAGATACGCAGTATTTT. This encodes CASSQEGLGNTDTQYF.

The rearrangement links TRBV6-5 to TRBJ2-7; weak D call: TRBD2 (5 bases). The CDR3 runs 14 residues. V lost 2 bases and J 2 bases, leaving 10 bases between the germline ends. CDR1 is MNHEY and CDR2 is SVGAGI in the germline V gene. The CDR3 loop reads CASSYTEGTYEQYF. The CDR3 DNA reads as TGTGCCAGCAGTTACACTGAGGGTACCTACGAGCAGTACTTC.

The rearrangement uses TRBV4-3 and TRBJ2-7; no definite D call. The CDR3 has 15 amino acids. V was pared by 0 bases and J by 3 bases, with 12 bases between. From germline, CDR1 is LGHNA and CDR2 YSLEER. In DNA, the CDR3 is TGCGCCAGCAGCCAAGATATGCAGGATCACTACGAGCAGTACTTC. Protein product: CASSQDMQDHYEQYF.

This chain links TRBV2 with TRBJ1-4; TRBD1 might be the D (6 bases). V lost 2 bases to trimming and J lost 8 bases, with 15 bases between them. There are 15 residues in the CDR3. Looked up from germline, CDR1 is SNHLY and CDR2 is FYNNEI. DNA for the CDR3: TGTGCCAGCAGTGAACTGAAGGGGGTTAAAGAAAAACTGTTTTTT. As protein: CASSELKGVKEKLFF. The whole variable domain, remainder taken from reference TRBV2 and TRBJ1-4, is EPEVTQTPSHQVTQMGQEVILRCVPISNHLYFYWYRQILGQKVEFLVSFYNNEISEKSEIFDDQFSVERPDGSNFTLKIRSTKLEDSAMYFCASSELKGVKEKLFFGSGTQLSVL.

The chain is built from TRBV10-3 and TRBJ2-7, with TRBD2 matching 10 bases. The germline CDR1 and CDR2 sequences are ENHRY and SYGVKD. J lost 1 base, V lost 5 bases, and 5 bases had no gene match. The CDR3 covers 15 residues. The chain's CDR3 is CAISLTSGESYEQYF. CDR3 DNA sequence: TGTGCCATCAGTCTTACTAGCGGGGAATCCTACGAGCAGTACTTC.

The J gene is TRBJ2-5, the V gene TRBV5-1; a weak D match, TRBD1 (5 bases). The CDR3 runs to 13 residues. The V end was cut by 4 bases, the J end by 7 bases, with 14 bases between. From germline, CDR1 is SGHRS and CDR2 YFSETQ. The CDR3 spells CASSEDMGRTQYF. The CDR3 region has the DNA TGCGCCAGCAGCGAGGACATGGGAAGGACCCAGTACTTC. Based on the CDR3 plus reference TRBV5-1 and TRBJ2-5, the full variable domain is KAGVTQTPRYLIKTRGQQVTLSCSPISGHRSVSWYQQTPGQGLQFLFEYFSETQRNKGNFPGRFSGRQFSNSRSEMNVSTLELGDSALYLCASSEDMGRTQYFGPGTRLLVL.

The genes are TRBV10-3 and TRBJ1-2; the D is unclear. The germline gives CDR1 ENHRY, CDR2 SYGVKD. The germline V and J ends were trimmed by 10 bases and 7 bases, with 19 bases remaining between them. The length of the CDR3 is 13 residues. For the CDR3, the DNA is TGTGCCACCCGTCGATTCGGGGAGGGTGGCTACACCTTC. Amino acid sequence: CATRRFGEGGYTF.

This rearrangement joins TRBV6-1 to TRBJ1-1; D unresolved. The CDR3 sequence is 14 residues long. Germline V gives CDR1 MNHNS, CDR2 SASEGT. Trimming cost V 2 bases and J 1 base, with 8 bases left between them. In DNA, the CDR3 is TGTGCCAGCAGTGAAATTTTCGGGAACACTGAAGCTTTCTTT. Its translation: CASSEIFGNTEAFF.

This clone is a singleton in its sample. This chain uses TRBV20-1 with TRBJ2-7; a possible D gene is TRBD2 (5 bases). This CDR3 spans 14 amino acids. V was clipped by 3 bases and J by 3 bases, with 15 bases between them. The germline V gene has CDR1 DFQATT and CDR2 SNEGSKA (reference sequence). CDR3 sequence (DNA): TGCAGTGCTAGTGAGGCGGGCCTTGACTACGAGCAGTACTTC. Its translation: CSASEAGLDYEQYF.

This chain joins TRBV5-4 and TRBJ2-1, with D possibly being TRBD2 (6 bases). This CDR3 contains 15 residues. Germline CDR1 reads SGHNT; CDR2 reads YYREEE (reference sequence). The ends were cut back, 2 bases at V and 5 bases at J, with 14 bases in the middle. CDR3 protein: CASSLLAGLDNEQFF. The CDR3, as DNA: TGTGCCAGCAGCTTATTGGCGGGATTGGACAATGAGCAGTTCTTC.

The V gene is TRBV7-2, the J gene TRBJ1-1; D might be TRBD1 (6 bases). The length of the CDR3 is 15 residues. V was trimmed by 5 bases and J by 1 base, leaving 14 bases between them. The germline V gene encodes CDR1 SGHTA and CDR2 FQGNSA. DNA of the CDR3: TGTGCCAGCAGCCCACGTAGGACAGCGAACACTGAAGCTTTCTTT. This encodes CASSPRRTANTEAFF.

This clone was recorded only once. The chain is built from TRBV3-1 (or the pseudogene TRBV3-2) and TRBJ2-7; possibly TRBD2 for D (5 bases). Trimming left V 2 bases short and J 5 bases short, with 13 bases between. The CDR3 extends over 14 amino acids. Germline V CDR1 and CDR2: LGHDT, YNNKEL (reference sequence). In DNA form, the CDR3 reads TGTGCCAGCAGCCAAAAGCGCTCGAGGGACGAGCAGTACTTC. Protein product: CASSQKRSRDEQYF.

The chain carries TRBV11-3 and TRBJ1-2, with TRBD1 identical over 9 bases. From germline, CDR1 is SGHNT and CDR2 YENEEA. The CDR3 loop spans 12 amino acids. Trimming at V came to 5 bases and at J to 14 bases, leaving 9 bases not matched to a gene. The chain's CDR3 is CASSATGTGLTF. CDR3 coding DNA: TGTGCCAGCAGCGCCACCGGGACAGGGCTTACCTTC.

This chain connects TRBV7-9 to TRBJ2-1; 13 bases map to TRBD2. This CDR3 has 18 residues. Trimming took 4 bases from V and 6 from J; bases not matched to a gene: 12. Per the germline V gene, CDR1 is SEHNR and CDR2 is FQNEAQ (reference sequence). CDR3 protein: CASSYARTGLAGLNEQFF. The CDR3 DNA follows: TGTGCCAGCAGCTATGCAAGAACGGGACTAGCGGGACTCAATGAGCAGTTCTTC.

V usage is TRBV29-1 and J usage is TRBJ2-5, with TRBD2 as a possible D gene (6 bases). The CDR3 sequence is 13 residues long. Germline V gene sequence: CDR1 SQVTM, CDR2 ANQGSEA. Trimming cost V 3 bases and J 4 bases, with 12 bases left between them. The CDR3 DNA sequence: TGCAGCGTTGAGTCGGGAGCAGGAGAGACCCAGTACTTC. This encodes CSVESGAGETQYF.

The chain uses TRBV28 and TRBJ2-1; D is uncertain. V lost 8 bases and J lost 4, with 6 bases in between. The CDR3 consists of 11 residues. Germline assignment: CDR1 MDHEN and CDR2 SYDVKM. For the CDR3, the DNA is TGTGCCAGCGGCCCGTACAATGAGCAGTTCTTC. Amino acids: CASGPYNEQFF.

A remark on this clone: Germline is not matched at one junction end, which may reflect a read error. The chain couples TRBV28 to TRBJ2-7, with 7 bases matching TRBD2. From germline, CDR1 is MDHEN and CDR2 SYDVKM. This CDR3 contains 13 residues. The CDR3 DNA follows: TGTGCCAGCAGTTCCCCACTAGCGCCAGCCTTCCGCTTC. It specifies CASSSPLAPAFRF.

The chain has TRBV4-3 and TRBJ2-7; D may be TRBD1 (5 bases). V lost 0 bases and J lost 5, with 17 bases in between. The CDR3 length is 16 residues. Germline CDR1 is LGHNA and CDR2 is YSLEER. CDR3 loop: CASSQDLEQAPNEQYF. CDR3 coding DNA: TGCGCCAGCAGCCAAGATCTGGAACAGGCACCTAACGAGCAGTACTTC.

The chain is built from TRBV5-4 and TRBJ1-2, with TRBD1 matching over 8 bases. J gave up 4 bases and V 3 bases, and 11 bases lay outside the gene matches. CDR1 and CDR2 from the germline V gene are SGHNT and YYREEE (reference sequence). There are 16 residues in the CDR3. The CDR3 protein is CASSWKTGARSYGYTF. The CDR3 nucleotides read TGTGCCAGCAGCTGGAAGACAGGGGCGCGGAGCTATGGCTACACCTTC.

This CDR3 is CASSRTGSGANVLTF. CDR3 coding DNA: TGTGCCAGTAGTAGGACAGGCTCTGGGGCCAACGTCCTGACTTTC. This sequence joins TRBV19 and TRBJ2-6; 7 bases line up with TRBD1. The V gene end was trimmed by 4 bases and the J gene end by 0 bases; junction bases not matched to a gene: 0. The CDR3 sequence is 15 residues long. Per germline, CDR1 LNHDA and CDR2 SQIVND (reference sequence).

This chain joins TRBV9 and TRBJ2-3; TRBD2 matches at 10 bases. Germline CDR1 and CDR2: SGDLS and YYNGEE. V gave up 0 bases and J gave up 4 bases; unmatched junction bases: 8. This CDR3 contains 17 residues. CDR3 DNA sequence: TGTGCCAGCAGCGTAGGAGCTAGCGGGGGAGGTCCAGATACGCAGTATTTT. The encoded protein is CASSVGASGGGPDTQYF.

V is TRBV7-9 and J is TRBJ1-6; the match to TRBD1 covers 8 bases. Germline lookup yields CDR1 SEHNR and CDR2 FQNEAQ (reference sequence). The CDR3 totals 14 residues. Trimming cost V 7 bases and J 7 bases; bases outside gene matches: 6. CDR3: CASTLDRVNSPLHF. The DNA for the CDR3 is TGTGCCAGCACCCTGGACAGGGTAAATTCACCCCTCCACTTT.

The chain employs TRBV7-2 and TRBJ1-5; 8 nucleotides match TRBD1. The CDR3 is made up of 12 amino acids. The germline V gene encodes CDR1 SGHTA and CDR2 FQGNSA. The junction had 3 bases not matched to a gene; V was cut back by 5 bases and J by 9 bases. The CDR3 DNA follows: TGTGCCAGCAGCCCGGGGACAGGGCCCCAGCATTTT. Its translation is CASSPGTGPQHF.

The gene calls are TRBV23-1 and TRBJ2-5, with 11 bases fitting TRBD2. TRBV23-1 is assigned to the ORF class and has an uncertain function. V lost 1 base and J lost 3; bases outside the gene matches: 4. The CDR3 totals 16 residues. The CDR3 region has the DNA TGCGCCAGCAGTCAATGGGGGACTAGCGGCGAAGAGACCCAGTACTTC. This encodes CASSQWGTSGEETQYF.

The CDR3 is CAIKMTGDPWAQHF. CDR3 coding DNA: TGTGCCATCAAGATGACAGGGGACCCATGGGCCCAGCATTTT. The V gene is TRBV28, the J gene TRBJ1-5, with TRBD1 identical over 8 bases. Per germline, CDR1 MDHEN and CDR2 SYDVKM. The CDR3 is made up of 14 amino acids. The ends lost 10 bases at V and 11 bases at J; junction bases unmatched: 16.

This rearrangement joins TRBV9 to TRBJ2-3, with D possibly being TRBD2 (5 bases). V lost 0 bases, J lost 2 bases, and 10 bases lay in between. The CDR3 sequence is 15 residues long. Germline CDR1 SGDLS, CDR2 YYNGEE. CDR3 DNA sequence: TGTGCCAGCAGCGTAGGGAGGACCATCACAGATACGCAGTATTTT. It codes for CASSVGRTITDTQYF.

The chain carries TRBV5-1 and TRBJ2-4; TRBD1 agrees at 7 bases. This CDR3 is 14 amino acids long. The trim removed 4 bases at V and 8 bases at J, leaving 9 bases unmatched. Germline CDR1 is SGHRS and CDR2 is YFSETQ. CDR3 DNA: TGCGCCAGCAGCCCCGGGACAGCCCAAGACATTCAGTACTTC. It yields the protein CASSPGTAQDIQYF.

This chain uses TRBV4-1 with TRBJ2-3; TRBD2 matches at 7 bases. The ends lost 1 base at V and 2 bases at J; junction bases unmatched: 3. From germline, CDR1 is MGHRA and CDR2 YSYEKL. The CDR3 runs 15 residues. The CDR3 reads CASSQVGTITDTQYF. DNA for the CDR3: TGCGCCAGCAGCCAAGTTGGGACTATCACAGATACGCAGTATTTT.